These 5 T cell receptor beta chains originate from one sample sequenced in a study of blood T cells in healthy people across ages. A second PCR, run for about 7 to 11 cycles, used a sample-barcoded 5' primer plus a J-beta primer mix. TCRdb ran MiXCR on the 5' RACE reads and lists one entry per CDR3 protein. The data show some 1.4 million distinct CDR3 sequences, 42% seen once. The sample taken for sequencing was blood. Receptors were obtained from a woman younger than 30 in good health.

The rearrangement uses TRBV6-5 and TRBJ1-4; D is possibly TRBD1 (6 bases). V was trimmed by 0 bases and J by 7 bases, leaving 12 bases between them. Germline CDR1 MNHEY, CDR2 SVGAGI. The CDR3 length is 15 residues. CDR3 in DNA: TGTGCCAGCAGTTACTCCAGGGGAGAGAGTGAAAAACTGTTTTTT. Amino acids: CASSYSRGESEKLFF.

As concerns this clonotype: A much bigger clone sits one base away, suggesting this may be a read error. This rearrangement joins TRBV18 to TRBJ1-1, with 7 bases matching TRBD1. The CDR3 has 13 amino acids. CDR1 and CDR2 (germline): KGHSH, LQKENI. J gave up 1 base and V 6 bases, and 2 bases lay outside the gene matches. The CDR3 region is CASSTGKNTEAFF. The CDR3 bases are TGTGCCAGCTCGACAGGGAAGAACACTGAAGCTTTCTTT.

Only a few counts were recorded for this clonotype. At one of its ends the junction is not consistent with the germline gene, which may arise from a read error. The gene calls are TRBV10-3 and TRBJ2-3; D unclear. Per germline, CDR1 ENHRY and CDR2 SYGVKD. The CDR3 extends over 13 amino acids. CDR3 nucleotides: TGTGCCGTCAGCAGTGAGGCCCCAGATACGCAGTATTTT. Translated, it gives CAVSSEAPDTQYF.

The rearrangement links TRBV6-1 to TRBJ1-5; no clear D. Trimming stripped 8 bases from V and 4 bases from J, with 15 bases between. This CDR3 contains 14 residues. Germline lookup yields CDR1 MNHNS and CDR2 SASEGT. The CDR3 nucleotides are TGTGCCAGCCCCGAAGGAAGCGGTAATCAGCCCCAGCATTTT. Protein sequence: CASPEGSGNQPQHF.

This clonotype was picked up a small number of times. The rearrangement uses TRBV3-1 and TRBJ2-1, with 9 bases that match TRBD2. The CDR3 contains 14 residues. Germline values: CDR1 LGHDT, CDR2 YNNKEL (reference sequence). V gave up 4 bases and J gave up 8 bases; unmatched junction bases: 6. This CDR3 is CASSPSGRRHEQFF. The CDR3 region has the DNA TGTGCCAGCAGCCCAAGCGGGAGGAGGCATGAGCAGTTCTTC.